Here is one TCR beta chain with its context. As yet, its antigen is unknown. The ViraFEST assay expanded antigen-specific CD4+ T cells with viral peptide pools before sequencing. Cells that had been cultured for approximately eleven days were the source of isolated CD4+ T cells. Two doses of either BNT162b2 or mRNA-1273 were given to each participant. Culturing of 1.5 million to 2.5 million PBMC per well took place with around 9 IU/ml IL-2 and around 10 ug/ml peptides. CDR1 is MNHEY, CDR2 SVGEGT, per germline. The J segment lost 5 bases and the V segment lost 2 bases, leaving 8 bases of the junction unmatched. This CDR3 comprises 15 residues. Measured with immunoSEQ multiplex PCR; TCRdb has only the in-frame clones, and not every one. The profile shows about 59,000 clones, 75% to 85% of them singletons. The data belong to a study of vaccination effects on CD4 cells after COVID-19.

The TCR comes from a human donor who received a COVID-19 vaccine. The sample consisted of CD4+ T cells from PBMCs cultured with HCoV-OC43 spike peptides, taken after COVID-19 vaccination. Regarding subset: HCoV-OC43 spike overlapping peptide pool stimulation. The rearrangement uses TRBV6-2 or TRBV6-3 and TRBJ2-7, with 8 bases identical to TRBD1. In nucleotides, the CDR3 is TGTGCCAGCAGTTACGGCGGGACAGGATACCACGAGCAGTACGTC. Protein sequence: CASSYGGTGYHEQYV.